The T cell receptor (beta chain) described here comes from a study of T cells in Graves' hyperthyroidism and ophthalmopathy (dated by TCRdb to between 2018 and 2021). With regard to the full study: Peripheral blood samples were taken at initial diagnosis, before any treatment was given. To identify TCR V-J signatures that set the groups apart, the researchers used a discovery cohort of more than 95 patients, made up of 43 with Graves' ophthalmopathy and some 60 with stable Graves' hyperthyroidism. Prospective prediction of ophthalmopathy was tested in an independent validation cohort consisting of 18 to 20 hyperthyroidism patients and 15 to 17 patients who later progressed to ophthalmopathy. The approximately 98 discovery patients were randomly divided into training and test sets at a 7:3 ratio. In roughly six Graves' hyperthyroidism patients, the study also compared T-cell repertoires from thyroid tissue with T-cell repertoires from blood. Once sampling was done, hyperthyroidism patients were given methimazole at a starting dose of 30 mg daily, whereas ophthalmopathy patients were given high-dose intravenous methylprednisolone. TCR Vbeta CDR3 sequencing of 120 to 150 peripheral blood samples (about 45 ophthalmopathy, 75 hyperthyroidism and some 17 progressor patients) is reported in the paper. What the work shows at the level of the full study, not this receptor alone: In validation, the model predicted progression to ophthalmopathy a median of around 6.5 months before onset, with roughly 68% sensitivity and about 72% specificity. Ophthalmopathy was separated from stable hyperthyroidism by a 13 V-J signature model, with approximately 90% sensitivity and 81% to 82% specificity obtained in cross-validation and 80%/75% obtained in testing. No statistical method was used to fix the sample size in advance, and group allocation was not hidden from the investigators. Most expanded thyroid clonotypes (frequency above 0.001) were also detected in blood, suggesting blood repertoires may reflect thyroid immune responses.

From cysteine to phenylalanine, the CDR3 is 14 amino acids long. The kept DNA is CDR3 alone, 42 bases in frame from the first base. The CDR1 and CDR2 encoded by the germline V gene (reference sequence) are MNHEY and SMNVEV. V loses 3 bases, J loses 5 bases, and the germline ends lie 10 bases apart. This clonotype was seen a handful of times. The target of this receptor is not known. Base quality data are lacking; no much larger clone is found one base away. A patient counted as having stable Graves' hyperthyroidism if no progression to ophthalmopathy occurred over 18 months of follow-up. The hyperthyroidism patients were between 18 and 65 years old and newly diagnosed, with a disease duration of less than 2 months. Exclusion was applied to patients with uncontrolled infections, other autoimmune diseases, pregnancy or lactation. Diagnoses were established on the basis of clinical symptoms, serum thyroxine and TRAb, thyroid ultrasound, and orbital computed tomography. PBMCs were isolated from around 10 ml of fresh peripheral blood by Ficoll-Paque density gradient centrifugation. Trizol reagent was used to extract total RNA, and RNA quality was then checked on an Agilent 2100 Bioanalyzer.

TCR beta CDR3 regions were amplified from RNA transcripts. A first-round RT-PCR of the TCR CDR3 used the HTBI primer set with the Qiagen OneStep RT-PCR kit. Libraries were constructed in a second round of multiplex PCR, after which size selection and purification were carried out. The libraries were sequenced on an Illumina HiSeq2000 using paired-end 100 bp reads. Processing in the source paper ran as follows. SOAPnuke was used to process the raw data, throwing out any read that contained adapters or uncalled bases, had a mean Phred below 15, or lacked an exact constant-primer or identifier match. High-quality paired reads were merged using COPE v1.2.5, and each unique nucleotide sequence was defined as a clonotype. MiTCR v1.1 was used to align the clonotypes against IMGT TRBV, TRBD and TRBJ reference segments. The analysis included only V-J combinations with a frequency above 0.0001, which together covered 99% to 99.2% of the repertoires. A TCS score was defined as the ratio between F50 (clonal expansion) and ExV (chaos), using BLOSUM62-based TCRdist between CDR3 peptides within each V-J. Welch's t-statistics and random forest reduced several hundred V-J features to 10 to 15, which were used in a naive Bayes classifier (R e1071). TCRdb applied fastp at Q25 and MiXCR to the public reads, then kept only in-frame beta chains. Here each entry gathers all rows of one CDR3 protein and keeps the most common genes and DNA. The authors' filters were not applied to this entry. The sample table lists a few hundred thousand distinct CDR3 sequences, 15% to 19% of them with a count of one. The ten largest make up approximately 7.4% of the sample.

The sample consisted of blood. This receptor was obtained from a woman aged 25 to 39 with Graves' hyperthyroidism. This chain joins TRBV27 to TRBJ1-4; TRBD1 is possibly the D segment (6 matching bases). Here the CDR3 is given as CASSFWGHNEKLFF. The bases read TGTGCCAGCAGTTTCTGGGGACACAATGAAAAACTGTTTTTT.